This is a list of T cell receptor beta chains from one sample in a study of cytomegalovirus exposure and HLA in healthy donors. Assay: immunoSEQ multiplex PCR; the TCRdb copy retains only in-frame clones and omits some. The repertoire holds about 140,000 clones, with around 88% as singletons. The sequencing sample was made of PBMCs. The source of these receptors is a woman younger than 30 in good health and CMV-seropositive. The CDR3 runs from the conserved cysteine through the conserved F or W. Each record gives: J gene, D gene, V gene, clone size, CDR3 protein, CDR3 DNA. The D gene is left open where the match is weak. Where a row states a size, it is once, few, many or the class of an expanded clone; other rows omit it.

>TRBJ2-2|NA|TRBV5-1|NA
CASRLIPLQNTGELFF
TGCGCCAGCAGACTAATACCACTCCAGAACACCGGGGAGCTGTTTTTT
>TRBJ2-2|TRBD1|TRBV6-1|once
CASSGQGRNTGELFF
TGTGCCAGCAGCGGACAGGGGAGGAACACCGGGGAGCTGTTTTTT
>TRBJ2-7|NA|TRBV19|NA
CASSIPSSGSYEQYF
TGTGCCAGTAGTATTCCGAGTTCAGGGTCCTACGAGCAGTACTTC
>TRBJ2-5|TRBD2|TRBV5-6|few
CASSLPGREGETQYF
TGTGCCAGCAGCTTGCCAGGCAGGGAGGGGGAGACCCAGTACTTC
>TRBJ2-1|TRBD2|TRBV5-1|NA
CASNPSAGVYNEQFF
TGCGCCAGCAACCCCTCAGCGGGAGTCTACAATGAGCAGTTCTTC
>TRBJ2-3|NA|TRBV14|once
CASRHPGEGNTQYF
TGTGCCAGCAGACATCCGGGAGAGGGTAATACGCAGTATTTT
>TRBJ2-4|TRBD2|TRBV19|once
CATGSGSGNIQYF
TGTGCCACCGGCAGCGGGAGTGGAAACATTCAGTACTTC
>TRBJ1-1|NA|TRBV2|once
CASSVQQSNTEAFF
TGTGCCAGCAGTGTTCAACAGTCGAACACTGAAGCTTTCTTT
>TRBJ2-1|NA|TRBV5-1|NA
CASSLEADNEQFF
TGCGCCAGCAGCTTGGAAGCGGACAATGAGCAGTTCTTC
>TRBJ2-1|TRBD1|TRBV6-6|NA
CASRPGTGGNEQFF
TGTGCCAGCAGACCCGGGACAGGGGGGAATGAGCAGTTCTTC
>TRBJ2-5|NA|TRBV10-1|once
CASSEGGTFQETQYF
TGCGCCAGCAGTGAGGGTGGGACTTTTCAAGAGACCCAGTACTTC
>TRBJ1-6|TRBD1|TRBV19|few
CASSKDRGPNSPLHF
TGTGCCAGTAGTAAAGACAGGGGACCTAATTCACCCCTCCACTTT
>TRBJ1-2|TRBD1|TRBV20-1|NA
CSNQGALGYTF
TGCAGTAACCAGGGGGCTCTTGGCTACACCTTC
>TRBJ1-2|TRBD1|TRBV7-8|NA
CASSRRTGAHYGYTF
TGTGCCAGCAGCCGACGGACAGGGGCACACTATGGCTACACCTTC
>TRBJ1-1|NA|TRBV5-1|NA
CASSLFRRDTEAFF
TGCGCCAGCAGCTTGTTTCGCAGGGACACTGAAGCTTTCTTT
>TRBJ2-3|TRBD2|TRBV30|NA
CAWSLGLAKSDTQYF
TGTGCCTGGAGTCTGGGACTAGCGAAATCAGATACGCAGTATTTT
>TRBJ2-3|NA|TRBV6-5|NA
CASHLGGTDTQYF
TGTGCCAGCCATCTGGGAGGCACAGATACGCAGTATTTT
>TRBJ2-1|NA|TRBV7-9|NA
CASSFTGINEQFF
TGTGCCAGCAGCTTTACAGGGATCAATGAGCAGTTCTTC
>TRBJ2-7|NA|TRBV4-3|NA
CASSHVTGGAYEQYF
TGCGCCAGCAGCCACGTTACAGGGGGGGCCTACGAGCAGTACTTC
>TRBJ1-2|NA|TRBV30|few
CAWSITGYGYTF
TGTGCCTGGAGTATTACGGGCTATGGCTACACCTTC
>TRBJ2-1|NA|TRBV9|NA
CASSVAGDNEQFF
TGTGCCAGCAGCGTAGCAGGGGACAATGAGCAGTTCTTC
>TRBJ2-5|NA|TRBV7-8|NA
CASSVQETQYF
TGTGCCAGCAGCGTTCAGGAGACCCAGTACTTC
>TRBJ1-6|NA|TRBV10-3|NA
CAISESRGNSPLHF
TGTGCCATCAGTGAGTCGCGGGGAAATTCACCCCTCCACTTT
>TRBJ2-1|TRBD2|TRBV4-3|NA
CASSQLRASGDYNEQFF
TGCGCCAGCAGCCAACTTAGGGCTAGCGGTGACTACAATGAGCAGTTCTTC
>TRBJ2-7|TRBD2|TRBV2|NA
CASSVLAGNEQYF
TGTGCCAGCAGTGTTCTAGCGGGGAACGAGCAGTACTTC
>TRBJ1-2|TRBD1|TRBV28|NA
CASSWPDRGSGYTF
TGTGCCAGCAGTTGGCCCGACAGGGGTTCTGGCTACACCTTC